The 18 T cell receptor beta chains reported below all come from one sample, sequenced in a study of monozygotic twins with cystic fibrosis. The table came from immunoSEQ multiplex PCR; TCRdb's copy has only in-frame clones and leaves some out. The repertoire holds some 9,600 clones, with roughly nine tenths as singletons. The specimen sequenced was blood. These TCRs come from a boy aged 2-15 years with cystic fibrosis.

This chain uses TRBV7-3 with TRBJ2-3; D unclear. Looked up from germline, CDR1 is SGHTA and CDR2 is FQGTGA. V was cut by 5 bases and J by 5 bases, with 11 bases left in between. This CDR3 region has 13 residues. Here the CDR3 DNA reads TGTGCCAGCAGCCTCCGTTCTGTAGATACGCAGTATTTT. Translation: CASSLRSVDTQYF.

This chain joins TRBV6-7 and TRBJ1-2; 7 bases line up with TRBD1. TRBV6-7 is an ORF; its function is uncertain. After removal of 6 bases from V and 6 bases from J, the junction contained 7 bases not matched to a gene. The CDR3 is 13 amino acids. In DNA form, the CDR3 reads TGTGCCAGCAGACGGACAGGCTGGAATGGCTACACCTTC. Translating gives CASRRTGWNGYTF.

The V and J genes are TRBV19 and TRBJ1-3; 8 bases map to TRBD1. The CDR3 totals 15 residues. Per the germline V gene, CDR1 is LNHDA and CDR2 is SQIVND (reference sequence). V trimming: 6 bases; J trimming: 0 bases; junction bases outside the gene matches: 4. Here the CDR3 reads CASSRQGSSGNTIYF. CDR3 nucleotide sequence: TGTGCCAGTAGCAGACAGGGGAGCTCTGGAAACACCATATATTTT.

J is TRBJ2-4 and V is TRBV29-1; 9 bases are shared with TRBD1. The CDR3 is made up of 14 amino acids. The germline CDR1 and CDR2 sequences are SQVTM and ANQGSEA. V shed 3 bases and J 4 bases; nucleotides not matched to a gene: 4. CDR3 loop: CSVEGDRGKNIQYF. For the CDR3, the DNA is TGCAGCGTTGAGGGAGACAGGGGGAAAAACATTCAGTACTTC.

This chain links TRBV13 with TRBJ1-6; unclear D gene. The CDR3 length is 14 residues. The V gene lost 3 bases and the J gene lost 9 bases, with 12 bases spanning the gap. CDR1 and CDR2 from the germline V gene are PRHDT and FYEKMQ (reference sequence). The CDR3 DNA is TGTGCCAGCAGCTTGGCGGGCAGTGGTTCACCCCTCCACTTT. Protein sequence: CASSLAGSGSPLHF. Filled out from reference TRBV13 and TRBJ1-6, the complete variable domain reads AAGVIQSPRHLIKEKRETATLKCYPIPRHDTVYWYQQGPGQDPQFLISFYEKMQSDKGSIPDRFSAQQFSDYHSELNMSSLELGDSALYFCASSLAGSGSPLHFGNGTRLTVT.

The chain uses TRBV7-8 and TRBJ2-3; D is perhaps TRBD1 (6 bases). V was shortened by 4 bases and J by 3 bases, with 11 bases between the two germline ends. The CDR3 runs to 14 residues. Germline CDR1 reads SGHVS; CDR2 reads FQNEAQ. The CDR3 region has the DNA TGTGCCAGCAGCTCTCGACAGGAGACAGATACGCAGTATTTT. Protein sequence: CASSSRQETDTQYF. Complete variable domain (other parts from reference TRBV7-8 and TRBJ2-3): GAGVSQSPRYKVAKRGQDVALRCDPISGHVSLFWYQQALGQGPEFLTYFQNEAQLDKSGLPSDRFFAERPEGSVSTLKIQRTQQEDSAVYLCASSSRQETDTQYFGPGTRLTVL.

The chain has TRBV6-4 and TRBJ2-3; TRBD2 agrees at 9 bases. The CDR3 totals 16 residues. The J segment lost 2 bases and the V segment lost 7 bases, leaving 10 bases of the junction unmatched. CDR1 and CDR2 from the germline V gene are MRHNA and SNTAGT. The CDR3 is CASKLAGGKYTDTQYF. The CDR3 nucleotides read TGTGCCAGCAAGTTGGCGGGGGGGAAATACACAGATACGCAGTATTTT.

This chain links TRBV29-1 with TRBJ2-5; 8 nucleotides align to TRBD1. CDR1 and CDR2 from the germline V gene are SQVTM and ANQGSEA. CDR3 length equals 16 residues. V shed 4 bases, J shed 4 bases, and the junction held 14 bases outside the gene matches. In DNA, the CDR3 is TGCAGCGTTGTAGACAGGGGATTAAAGGAGAGAGAGACCCAGTACTTC. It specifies CSVVDRGLKERETQYF.

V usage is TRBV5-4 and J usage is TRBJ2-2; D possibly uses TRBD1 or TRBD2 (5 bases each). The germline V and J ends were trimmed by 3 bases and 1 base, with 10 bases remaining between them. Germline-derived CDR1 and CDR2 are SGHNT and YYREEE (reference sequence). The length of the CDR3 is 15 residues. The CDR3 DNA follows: TGTGCCAGCAGCTCCGGGGCTCGGAACACCGGGGAGCTGTTTTTT. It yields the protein CASSSGARNTGELFF.

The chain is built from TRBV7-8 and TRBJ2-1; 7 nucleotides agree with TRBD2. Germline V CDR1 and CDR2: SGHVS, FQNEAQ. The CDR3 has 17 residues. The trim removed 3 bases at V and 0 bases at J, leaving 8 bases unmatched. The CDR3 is CASSFLTSLSSYNEQFF. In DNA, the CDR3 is TGTGCCAGCAGCTTCTTGACTAGCCTGTCCTCCTACAATGAGCAGTTCTTC. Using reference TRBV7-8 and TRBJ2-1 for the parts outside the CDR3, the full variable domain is GAGVSQSPRYKVAKRGQDVALRCDPISGHVSLFWYQQALGQGPEFLTYFQNEAQLDKSGLPSDRFFAERPEGSVSTLKIQRTQQEDSAVYLCASSFLTSLSSYNEQFFGPGTRLTVL.

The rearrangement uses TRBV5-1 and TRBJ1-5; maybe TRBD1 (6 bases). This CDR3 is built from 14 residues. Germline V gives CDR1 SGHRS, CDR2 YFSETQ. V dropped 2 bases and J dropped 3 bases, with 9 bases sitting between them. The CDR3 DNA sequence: TGCGCCAGCAGCTTCGGGGACACCAATCAGCCCCAGCATTTT. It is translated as CASSFGDTNQPQHF.

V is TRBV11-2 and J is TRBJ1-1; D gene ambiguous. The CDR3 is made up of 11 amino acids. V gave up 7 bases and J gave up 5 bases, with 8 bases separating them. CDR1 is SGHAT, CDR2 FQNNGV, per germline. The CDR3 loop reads CASKRETEAFF. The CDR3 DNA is TGTGCCAGCAAACGGGAGACTGAAGCTTTCTTT. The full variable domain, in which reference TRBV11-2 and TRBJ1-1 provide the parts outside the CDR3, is EAGVAQSPRYKIIEKRQSVAFWCNPISGHATLYWYQQILGQGPKLLIQFQNNGVVDDSQLPKDRFSAERLKGVDSTLKIQPAKLEDSAVYLCASKRETEAFFGQGTRLTVV.

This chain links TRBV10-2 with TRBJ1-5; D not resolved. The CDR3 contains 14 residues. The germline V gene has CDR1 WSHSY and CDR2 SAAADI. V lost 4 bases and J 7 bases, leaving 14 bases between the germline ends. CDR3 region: CASSVSGLSQPQHF. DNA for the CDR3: TGCGCCAGCAGTGTCTCTGGGCTGAGCCAGCCCCAGCATTTT.

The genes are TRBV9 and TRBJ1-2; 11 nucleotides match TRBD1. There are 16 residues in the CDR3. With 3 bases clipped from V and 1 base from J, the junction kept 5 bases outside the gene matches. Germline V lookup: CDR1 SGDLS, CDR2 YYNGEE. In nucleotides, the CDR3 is TGTGCCAGCAGCGCCGGGACAGGGGGTATTAACTATGGCTACACCTTC. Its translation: CASSAGTGGINYGYTF.

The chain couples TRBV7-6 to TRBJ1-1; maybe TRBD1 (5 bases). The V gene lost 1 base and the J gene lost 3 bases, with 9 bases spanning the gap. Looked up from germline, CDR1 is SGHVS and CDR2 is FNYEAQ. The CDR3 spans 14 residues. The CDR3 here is CASSLGGRDTEAFF. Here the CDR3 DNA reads TGTGCCAGCAGCTTAGGGGGCAGGGACACTGAAGCTTTCTTT.

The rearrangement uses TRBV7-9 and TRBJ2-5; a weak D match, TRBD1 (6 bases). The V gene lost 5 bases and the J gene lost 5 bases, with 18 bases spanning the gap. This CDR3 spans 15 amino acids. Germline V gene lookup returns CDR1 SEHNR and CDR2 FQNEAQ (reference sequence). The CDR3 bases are TGTGCCAGCAGCCCAGGTTCGGGGACAACGGAGACCCAGTACTTC. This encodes CASSPGSGTTETQYF.

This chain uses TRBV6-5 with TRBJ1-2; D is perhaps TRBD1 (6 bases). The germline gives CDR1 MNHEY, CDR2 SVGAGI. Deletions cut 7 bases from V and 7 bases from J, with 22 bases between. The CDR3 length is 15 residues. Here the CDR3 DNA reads TGTGCCAGCACCCCAAGGGGGGGCACCTACCCTGGCTACACCTTC. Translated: CASTPRGGTYPGYTF.

In DNA, the CDR3 is TGTGCCTGGAGCGGGAGCGAGGGGCATCAGCCCCAGCATTTT. Residues: CAWSGSEGHQPQHF. J is TRBJ1-5 and V is TRBV30; TRBD1 might be the D (5 bases). V lost 3 bases and J lost 5, with 14 bases in between. The CDR3 runs 14 residues. Germline V gives CDR1 GTSNPN, CDR2 SVGIG (reference sequence).